The next 24 T cell receptor beta chains were all read from a single sample in a study of CD8+ T cells in alopecia areata. Treatment defined: oral pan-JAK inhibitor, 5-10 mg twice daily. cDNA reverse transcribed from extracted RNA served as the sequencing template. The assay was immunoSEQ multiplex PCR, and TCRdb's table has in-frame clones only and misses some. The profile shows some 160,000 clones, about three fifths of them singletons. The material was CD4+ T cells sorted from blood, obtained at week 4, from a patient treated with tofacitinib. The origin of the receptors is a human donor with alopecia areata.

The V gene is TRBV30, the J gene TRBJ1-2; the match to TRBD1 covers 7 bases. Germline values: CDR1 GTSNPN, CDR2 SVGIG (reference sequence). The CDR3 is made up of 15 amino acids. Losses at the gene ends were 0 bases for V and 8 bases for J; bases not matched to a gene: 12. CDR3 region: CAWSVGGTGVRGYTF. The CDR3 coding sequence is TGTGCCTGGAGTGTAGGAGGTACAGGGGTCAGGGGCTACACCTTC.

The rearrangement joins TRBV25-1 to TRBJ2-2; the D gene is possibly TRBD2 (5 bases). Between the trimmed V and J ends, which lost 4 bases and 7 bases, there was a span of 10 bases. The CDR3 sequence is 13 residues long. CDR1 MGHDK and CDR2 SYGVNS come from the germline V gene. CDR3 sequence reads: CASSARVGGELFF. The CDR3 DNA is TGTGCCAGCAGTGCGAGGGTCGGCGGGGAGCTGTTTTTT.

V gene TRBV9 combines with J gene TRBJ2-1, with D unresolved. Germline V gene data show CDR1 as SGDLS and CDR2 as YYNGEE. V was pared by 4 bases and J by 6 bases, with 14 bases between. The CDR3 covers 14 residues. The CDR3 DNA follows: TGTGCCAGCAGCCTCACGGTCGACTCCAATGAGCAGTTCTTC. Translating it yields CASSLTVDSNEQFF. The full variable domain, completed using reference TRBV9 and TRBJ2-1, is DSGVTQTPKHLITATGQRVTLRCSPRSGDLSVYWYQQSLDQGLQFLIQYYNGEERAKGNILERFSAQQFPDLHSELNLSSLELGDSALYFCASSLTVDSNEQFFGPGTRLTVL.

This sequence joins TRBV9 and TRBJ1-1; D unresolved. Trimming shortened V by 0 bases and J by 4 bases, and 7 bases separated the two germline ends. Germline V gives CDR1 SGDLS, CDR2 YYNGEE. The length of the CDR3 is 13 residues. Written as DNA, the CDR3 is TGTGCCAGCAGCGTAGGGCCCTCCACTGAAGCTTTCTTT. Protein product: CASSVGPSTEAFF.

In its sample, this clone was seen many times. The chain uses TRBV2 and TRBJ1-1; D gene ambiguous. This CDR3 has 14 residues. Trimming left V 7 bases short and J 0 bases short, with 12 bases between. CDR1 is SNHLY, CDR2 FYNNEI, per germline. Written as DNA, the CDR3 is TGTGCCAGCACTAAAGGACCGCTGAACACTGAAGCTTTCTTT. It codes for CASTKGPLNTEAFF.

This rearrangement joins TRBV25-1 to TRBJ2-1; D remains ambiguous. Germline lookup yields CDR1 MGHDK and CDR2 SYGVNS. The V gene lost 3 bases and the J gene lost 4 bases, with 13 bases spanning the gap. The CDR3 sequence is 15 residues long. The CDR3 DNA follows: TGTGCCAGCAGTGATGGGTTTTCGGTATACAATGAGCAGTTCTTC. Its translation is CASSDGFSVYNEQFF.

This rearrangement joins TRBV6-5 to TRBJ1-2; TRBD1 aligns across 8 bases. This CDR3 is 15 amino acids long. The V gene end was trimmed by 5 bases and the J gene end by 3 bases; junction bases not matched to a gene: 8. Germline values: CDR1 MNHEY, CDR2 SVGAGI. The CDR3 DNA reads TGTGCCAGCAGTAGACAGGGGAGGTTTGACTATGGCTACACCTTC. Residues: CASSRQGRFDYGYTF.

The chain is built from TRBV11-2 and TRBJ2-5, with D unresolved. The germline V and J ends were trimmed by 3 bases and 5 bases, with 10 bases remaining between them. Germline CDR1 and CDR2: SGHAT and FQNNGV. The CDR3 covers 13 residues. The CDR3 spells CASSFPPEETQYF. DNA for the CDR3: TGTGCCAGCAGCTTCCCGCCCGAGGAGACCCAGTACTTC.

The chain links TRBV4-2 to TRBJ2-5; TRBD2 matches 9 bases. Germline values: CDR1 LGHNA, CDR2 YNFKEQ. The J segment lost 1 base and the V segment lost 0 bases, leaving 0 bases of the junction unmatched. The CDR3 runs 15 residues. The CDR3: CASSQERGGQETQYF. CDR3 bases: TGTGCCAGCAGCCAAGAGCGGGGGGGCCAAGAGACCCAGTACTTC.

The chain employs TRBV30 and TRBJ1-1; tentatively, D is TRBD1 (6 bases). The CDR3 runs to 13 residues. Trimming removed 0 bases at V and 4 bases at J, with 9 bases between. Germline V gives CDR1 GTSNPN, CDR2 SVGIG (reference sequence). The CDR3 DNA reads TGTGCCTGGAGTGTGGGGACACTCACTGAAGCTTTCTTT. It specifies CAWSVGTLTEAFF.

This chain uses TRBV29-1 with TRBJ2-6; the match to TRBD1 covers 7 bases. The germline CDR1 and CDR2 sequences are SQVTM and ANQGSEA. This CDR3 spans 17 amino acids. The trim removed 5 bases at V and 0 bases at J, leaving 10 bases unmatched. CDR3 loop: CSVYRPGQPSGANVLTF. The CDR3 DNA sequence: TGCAGCGTTTATAGACCGGGACAGCCCTCTGGGGCCAACGTCCTGACTTTC.

The rearrangement joins TRBV29-1 to TRBJ2-1; the D gene is possibly TRBD1 (6 bases). This CDR3 has 14 amino acids. V was clipped by 6 bases and J by 0 bases, with 12 bases between them. Germline-derived CDR1 and CDR2 are SQVTM and ANQGSEA. In nucleotides, the CDR3 is TGCAGCGTAGGGACACTGCTCTCCTACAATGAGCAGTTCTTC. Amino acid sequence: CSVGTLLSYNEQFF.

The J gene is TRBJ2-3, the V gene TRBV25-1, with 8 positions matching TRBD1. Germline V gene data show CDR1 as MGHDK and CDR2 as SYGVNS. Trimming took 7 bases from V and 6 from J; bases not matched to a gene: 6. This CDR3 region has 13 residues. CDR3 nucleotides: TGTGCCAGCAAAACAACAGGGGGTGATACGCAGTATTTT. It encodes CASKTTGGDTQYF.

Written as DNA, the CDR3 is TGTGCCAGCCGACCGAGCCGGGACAGGGACTCCTACGAGCAGTACTTC. Protein product: CASRPSRDRDSYEQYF. The genes are TRBV27 and TRBJ2-7; TRBD1 agrees at 9 bases. Unmatched junction bases numbered 11, after V lost 8 bases and J lost 0 bases. Germline CDR1 is MNHEY and CDR2 is SMNVEV (reference sequence). This CDR3 region has 16 residues.

The J gene is TRBJ2-1, the V gene TRBV29-1, with D perhaps TRBD2 (5 bases). V was pared by 5 bases and J by 10 bases, with 21 bases between. This CDR3 is 14 amino acids long. Germline loops: CDR1 SQVTM, CDR2 ANQGSEA. CDR3 amino acids: CSVLERPNDWEQFF. DNA of the CDR3: TGCAGCGTTCTTGAGCGGCCAAATGATTGGGAGCAGTTCTTC.

The chain couples TRBV2 to TRBJ2-5; no clear D gene. The CDR3 extends over 10 amino acids. V shed 10 bases and J shed 1 base, with 4 bases lying between them. CDR1 is SNHLY and CDR2 is FYNNEI in the germline V gene. CDR3 residues: CAITQETQYF. The CDR3 DNA is TGTGCCATTACCCAAGAGACCCAGTACTTC.

The chain has TRBV9 and TRBJ1-6; 9 positions agree with TRBD1. CDR1 is SGDLS and CDR2 is YYNGEE in the germline V gene. The CDR3 totals 15 residues. The V segment lost 3 bases and the J segment 10 bases; nucleotides outside the gene matches: 8. The CDR3 DNA reads TGTGCCAGCAGCGCGGGGGACAGGGAGAGCTCACCCCTCCACTTT. This codes for CASSAGDRESSPLHF.

This clone turned up a few times. The chain has TRBV27 and TRBJ1-2; 7 nucleotides line up with TRBD1. This CDR3 region has 14 residues. Germline CDR1 and CDR2: MNHEY and SMNVEV (reference sequence). V was clipped by 7 bases and J by 2 bases; unmatched bases: 7. This chain's CDR3 is CASKGQGGNYGYTF. In nucleotides, the CDR3 is TGTGCCAGCAAGGGCCAGGGGGGGAACTATGGCTACACCTTC.

The rearrangement links TRBV7-2 to TRBJ2-2; TRBD1 matches at 7 bases. CDR1 and CDR2 (germline): SGHTA, FQGNSA. Trimming took 5 bases from V and 2 from J; bases not matched to a gene: 8. The CDR3 runs 16 residues. CDR3 coding DNA: TGTGCCAGCAGCCAAACAGGGGTGGTTAACACCGGGGAGCTGTTTTTT. This sequence encodes CASSQTGVVNTGELFF.

This clone was detected only a few times. The rearrangement joins TRBV7-9 to TRBJ2-7, with D perhaps given as TRBD1 or TRBD2 (5 bases each). This CDR3 comprises 14 residues. Per the germline V gene, CDR1 is SEHNR and CDR2 is FQNEAQ (reference sequence). Trimming removed 5 bases from V and 5 bases from J, with 16 bases in between. The CDR3 is CASSVTGPTDEQYF. The CDR3, as DNA: TGTGCCAGCAGCGTTACGGGACCGACTGACGAGCAGTACTTC.

The chain combines TRBV30 with TRBJ1-1; D uncertain. The CDR3 is 13 residues long. From germline, CDR1 is GTSNPN and CDR2 SVGIG (reference sequence). Trimming cost V 4 bases and J 1 base, with 10 bases left between them. The CDR3 is CAWTPGGNTEAFF. As DNA, the CDR3 is TGTGCCTGGACTCCGGGAGGGAACACTGAAGCTTTCTTT.

V and J are TRBV6-1 and TRBJ2-3, with 7 bases aligning to TRBD1. With V trimmed by 4 bases and J by 2 bases, 9 bases remained unmatched. The CDR3 has 16 residues. Germline V gene lookup returns CDR1 MNHNS and CDR2 SASEGT. The CDR3 protein is CASSVMPGGTTDTQYF. CDR3 in DNA: TGTGCCAGCAGTGTGATGCCAGGGGGAACCACAGATACGCAGTATTTT.

The gene calls are TRBV4-2 and TRBJ1-5; D uncertain. The V gene's germline CDR1 is LGHNA and CDR2 YNFKEQ. Trimming removed 0 bases from V and 5 bases from J, with 14 bases in between. The CDR3 sequence is 16 residues long. The CDR3 DNA reads as TGTGCCAGCAGCCAAGACGCCGGGATCTTATATCAGCCCCAGCATTTT. It translates to CASSQDAGILYQPQHF.

This chain connects TRBV29-1 to TRBJ1-2; D unclear. This CDR3 contains 11 residues. The V and J ends lost 5 bases and 4 bases respectively, with 8 bases between them. Per the germline V gene, CDR1 is SQVTM and CDR2 is ANQGSEA. The CDR3 protein is CSVTNSYGYTF. DNA for the CDR3: TGCAGCGTTACGAATAGCTATGGCTACACCTTC.